The 27 T cell receptor beta chains presented below share a single source sample, sequenced in a study of shared clonotypes between healthy human individuals (dated by TCRdb to about 2020). Library construction relied on the immunoSEQ multiplex PCR assay. TCRdb's version of the immuneACCESS table is confined to in-frame rearrangements and falls short of the full clone set. An unresolved V gene accounts for under half of the shortfall where checked; the remainder is of unknown origin. Recorded for this sample are 1 million to 1.2 million clones; around 77% of them occurred a single time. Of the sample, 0.89% is held by the ten largest clones. The sample was memory CD4+ T cells from PBMCs. The cell subset or site label for this specimen denotes: CD45RA-negative fraction. The receptors stem from a man in his late teens or twenties in good health. Some clones in this sample may be carry-over from other donors' samples.

V is TRBV6-5 and J is TRBJ2-1; 14 bases are a match to TRBD2. V dropped 2 bases and J dropped 13; count of bases not matched to a gene: 7. Germline assignment: CDR1 MNHEY and CDR2 SVGAGI. The CDR3 runs to 15 residues. This chain's CDR3 is CASSYRGLAGEKQFF. The CDR3 DNA reads as TGTGCCAGCAGTTACCGGGGACTAGCGGGAGAGAAACAGTTCTTC.

The rearrangement links TRBV14 to TRBJ1-3; TRBD1 agrees at 7 bases. The length of the CDR3 is 18 residues. Trimming removed 2 bases from V and 0 bases from J; junction bases left unmatched: 10. Germline V gene lookup returns CDR1 SGHDN and CDR2 FVKESK. This CDR3 is CASSQPYYRGFSGNTIYF. DNA for the CDR3: TGTGCCAGCAGCCAACCCTATTACAGGGGATTCTCTGGAAACACCATATATTTT.

The CDR3 sequence: CASRVTHTTDYGYTF. The CDR3 DNA sequence: TGTGCCAGCAGGGTGACACACACTACAGACTATGGCTACACCTTC. The chain has TRBV27 and TRBJ1-2; D is undetermined. The CDR3 is made up of 15 amino acids. Germline values: CDR1 MNHEY, CDR2 SMNVEV (reference sequence). V was cut by 6 bases and J by 3 bases, with 17 bases left in between.

On this clone: This CDR3 is also generated by other DNA sequences in the sample. The rearrangement joins TRBV15 to TRBJ2-2; 9 nucleotides match TRBD1. V trimming: 3 bases; J trimming: 7 bases; junction bases outside the gene matches: 6. The V gene's germline CDR1 is LNHNV and CDR2 YYDKDF (reference sequence). The CDR3 sequence is 15 residues long. The CDR3 region has the DNA TGTGCCACCAGCAGGGGACAGGGATATGGCGGGGAGCTGTTTTTT. Protein sequence: CATSRGQGYGGELFF.

This chain joins TRBV29-1 and TRBJ2-7; D is undetermined. The CDR3 spans 11 residues. CDR1 is SQVTM and CDR2 is ANQGSEA in the germline V gene. V dropped 3 bases and J dropped 2 bases, with 5 bases sitting between them. CDR3 protein: CSVDRTYEQYF. The DNA for the CDR3 is TGCAGCGTTGATAGGACCTACGAGCAGTACTTC.

The chain recombines TRBV29-1 with TRBJ2-5; D remains unclear. The CDR3 contains 15 residues. Germline CDR1 is SQVTM and CDR2 is ANQGSEA. Trimming shortened V by 7 bases and J by 0 bases, and 18 bases separated the two germline ends. The CDR3 DNA follows: TGCAGCGCGATTCCCAAAGACTGGTACCAAGAGACCCAGTACTTC. It encodes CSAIPKDWYQETQYF. Based on the CDR3 plus reference TRBV29-1 and TRBJ2-5, the full variable domain is SAVISQKPSRDICQRGTSLTIQCQVDSQVTMMFWYRQQPGQSLTLIATANQGSEATYESGFVIDKFPISRPNLTFSTLTVSNMSPEDSSIYLCSAIPKDWYQETQYFGPGTRLLVL.

This rearrangement joins TRBV2 to TRBJ1-4, with TRBD1 as a possible D gene (5 bases). Trimming took 6 bases from V and 8 from J, leaving 19 bases between them. Germline CDR1 reads SNHLY; CDR2 reads FYNNEI. This CDR3 is 15 amino acids long. CDR3: CASSERKGAVEKLFF. The CDR3 DNA is TGTGCCAGCAGCGAGAGGAAAGGGGCGGTCGAAAAACTGTTTTTT.

V is TRBV5-1 and J is TRBJ2-2; 7 bases fit TRBD2. J lost 5 bases, V lost 4 bases, and 8 bases had no gene match. The germline V gene has CDR1 SGHRS and CDR2 YFSETQ. The CDR3 has 15 amino acids. CDR3 DNA: TGCGCCAGCAGCCAGCTAGTGGGAGGGACCGGGGAGCTGTTTTTT. Protein: CASSQLVGGTGELFF.

As regards this clone: A much larger clone differs from this one at a single base, so this may be a read error. Other nucleotide sequences from this sample produce the same CDR3. The chain links TRBV30 to TRBJ1-5; maybe TRBD1 (5 bases). The V gene's germline CDR1 is GTSNPN and CDR2 SVGIG (reference sequence). The CDR3 length is 15 residues. CDR3 region: CAWSGGGAVDQPQHF. CDR3 sequence (DNA): TGCGCCTGGAGTGGGGGGGGAGCGGTTGATCAGCCCCAGCATTTT.

The chain couples TRBV7-2 to TRBJ2-1; 7 bases align to TRBD1. Trimming removed 6 bases from V and 0 bases from J; junction bases left unmatched: 5. The CDR3 runs 15 residues. Germline values: CDR1 SGHTA, CDR2 FQGNSA. DNA for the CDR3: TGTGCCAGCAGTCGGGACAGTGGCTCCTACAATGAGCAGTTCTTC. Encoded protein: CASSRDSGSYNEQFF.

The sample holds one count of this clone. The J gene is TRBJ2-3, the V gene TRBV4-2; 9 bases align to TRBD2. The CDR3 is made up of 18 amino acids. The V gene's germline CDR1 is LGHNA and CDR2 YNFKEQ. V lost 4 bases and J lost 1; bases outside the gene matches: 12. The DNA of the CDR3 is TGTGCCAGCAGCCTTGCCCAGGGACTAGCACCCGGCACAGATACGCAGTATTTT. Its translation: CASSLAQGLAPGTDTQYF.

The V gene is TRBV7-9, the J gene TRBJ2-6; D remains ambiguous. Trimming removed 1 base at V and 2 bases at J, with 9 bases between. CDR1 is SEHNR, CDR2 FQNEAQ, per germline (reference sequence). The CDR3 totals 16 residues. Here the CDR3 reads CASSLVMTAGANVLTF. Written as DNA, the CDR3 is TGTGCCAGCAGCTTAGTAATGACTGCTGGGGCCAACGTCCTGACTTTC.

This clone was found once. The chain recombines TRBV7-2 with TRBJ1-3; TRBD1 agrees at 10 bases. Germline V gives CDR1 SGHTA, CDR2 FQGNSA. The CDR3 has 17 residues. The junction had 7 bases not matched to a gene; V was cut back by 5 bases and J by 0 bases. The CDR3 reads CASSPRGQGSSGNTIYF. Written as DNA, the CDR3 is TGTGCCAGCAGCCCGAGGGGACAGGGGAGCTCTGGAAACACCATATATTTT.

This chain joins TRBV5-6 and TRBJ2-1; perhaps TRBD2 as D (6 bases). Germline V CDR1 and CDR2: SGHDT, YYEEEE. This CDR3 spans 16 amino acids. V lost 4 bases to trimming and J lost 4 bases, with 18 bases between them. CDR3 amino acids: CASSPSGTSSYNEQFF. CDR3 in DNA: TGTGCCAGCAGCCCCTCAGGCACTAGCAGTTACAATGAGCAGTTCTTC.

The rearrangement links TRBV10-3 to TRBJ2-5, with D possibly matching TRBD1 (6 bases). Germline values: CDR1 ENHRY, CDR2 SYGVKD. This CDR3 is 14 amino acids long. V was clipped by 6 bases and J by 1 base, with 12 bases between them. The CDR3, as DNA: TGTGCCATCAGACCAGACAGGATCCAAGAGACCCAGTACTTC. Translated: CAIRPDRIQETQYF.

Comments on this clone: The sample holds other DNA sequences that translate to the same CDR3. The CDR3 protein is CASSFRDRGRGYTF. For the CDR3, the DNA is TGTGCCAGCAGTTTCCGGGACAGGGGTCGGGGCTACACCTTC. The chain uses TRBV28 and TRBJ1-2, with 10 nucleotides matching TRBD1. Trimming removed 3 bases from V and 8 bases from J; junction bases left unmatched: 6. Germline CDR1 reads MDHEN; CDR2 reads SYDVKM. This CDR3 region has 14 residues.

In DNA form, the CDR3 reads TGTGCCAGCAGCTTAGGGGTCCAAGCGCGGACGATCTTGTACTTC. This translates into CASSLGVQARTILYF. This chain uses TRBV7-8 with TRBJ2-7; no clear D. The V end was cut by 1 base, the J end by 12 bases, with 22 bases between. CDR3 length: 15 amino acids. Per germline, CDR1 SGHVS and CDR2 FQNEAQ. Full variable domain (rest looked up from reference TRBV7-8 and TRBJ2-7): GAGVSQSPRYKVAKRGQDVALRCDPISGHVSLFWYQQALGQGPEFLTYFQNEAQLDKSGLPSDRFFAERPEGSVSTLKIQRTQQEDSAVYLCASSLGVQARTILYFGPGTRLTVT.

This chain links TRBV27 with TRBJ1-5, with TRBD1 identical over 9 bases. The CDR3 sequence is 17 residues long. The germline gives CDR1 MNHEY, CDR2 SMNVEV (reference sequence). Germline trimming cut 6 bases from V and 3 bases from J; bases unmatched to any gene: 12. In DNA form, the CDR3 reads TGTGCCAGCAGCCCATATGAGGGACAGGGCCTCAATCAGCCCCAGCATTTT. Its translation is CASSPYEGQGLNQPQHF.

The table lists this clone with a few counts. V gene TRBV30 combines with J gene TRBJ1-2, with no clear D. The CDR3 totals 12 residues. V gave up 0 bases and J gave up 4 bases, with 6 bases separating them. Germline V lookup: CDR1 GTSNPN, CDR2 SVGIG (reference sequence). CDR3 residues: CAWSVNRYGYTF. The CDR3 coding sequence is TGTGCCTGGAGTGTAAACCGCTATGGCTACACCTTC.

This clone was recorded many times. The rearrangement uses TRBV4-3 and TRBJ2-7, with a possible D match to TRBD1 (6 bases). CDR3 length equals 15 residues. V lost 0 bases, J lost 1 base, and 10 bases lay in between. Per the germline V gene, CDR1 is LGHNA and CDR2 is YSLEER. The CDR3 coding sequence is TGCGCCAGCAGCCAAGATCAGGGGTTGTCCTACGAGCAGTACTTC. This translates into CASSQDQGLSYEQYF.

J is TRBJ1-1 and V is TRBV10-3, with 7 positions matching TRBD1. CDR1 ENHRY and CDR2 SYGVKD come from the germline V gene. The J segment lost 13 bases and the V segment lost 2 bases, leaving 7 bases of the junction unmatched. This CDR3 is 12 amino acids long. In nucleotides, the CDR3 is TGTGCCATCAGTGAGGTGGGCCAGGGGGTTTTCTTT. Its protein is CAISEVGQGVFF.

The rearrangement links TRBV30 to TRBJ2-7; TRBD2 aligns across 9 bases. Germline lookup yields CDR1 GTSNPN and CDR2 SVGIG (reference sequence). The CDR3 covers 14 residues. The J segment lost 5 bases and the V segment lost 3 bases, leaving 8 bases of the junction unmatched. The CDR3: CAWSGSGRGNEQYF. For the CDR3, the DNA is TGTGCCTGGAGCGGTAGCGGGAGAGGTAACGAGCAGTACTTC.

The genes are TRBV5-8 and TRBJ2-5; either TRBD1 or TRBD2 may supply D (5 bases each). The CDR3 has 13 amino acids. The germline V and J ends were trimmed by 7 bases and 1 base, with 11 bases remaining between them. CDR1 is SGHTS, CDR2 YDEGEE, per germline. The CDR3 nucleotides are TGTGCCAGCCGACCGGGACCCCAAGAGACCCAGTACTTC. Translated: CASRPGPQETQYF.

The DNA of the CDR3 is TGTGCCAGCAGGGAGAGGGACTCCTACGAGCAGTACTTC. Encoded protein: CASRERDSYEQYF. The V and J genes are TRBV5-6 and TRBJ2-7; D may be TRBD2 (5 bases). The CDR3 is 13 residues long. Germline-derived CDR1 and CDR2 are SGHDT and YYEEEE. V lost 5 bases and J 0 bases, leaving 9 bases between the germline ends.

The chain couples TRBV30 to TRBJ1-5, with 9 bases fitting TRBD1. Per the germline V gene, CDR1 is GTSNPN and CDR2 is SVGIG (reference sequence). J was trimmed by 4 bases and V by 5 bases; bases with no gene match: 6. The CDR3 covers 14 residues. This CDR3 is CAWALTGGNQPQHF. DNA of the CDR3: TGTGCCTGGGCGCTGACAGGGGGGAATCAGCCCCAGCATTTT.

As regards this clone: Other DNA sequences in the sample encode the same CDR3. The V and J genes are TRBV5-1 and TRBJ2-1; D possibly uses TRBD1 or TRBD2 (5 bases each). Germline V gives CDR1 SGHRS, CDR2 YFSETQ. The CDR3 length is 14 residues. V was trimmed by 4 bases and J by 4 bases, leaving 12 bases between them. DNA of the CDR3: TGCGCCAGCAGCGCCGGGGCCGCGTACAATGAGCAGTTCTTC. It translates to CASSAGAAYNEQFF.

This chain connects TRBV10-3 to TRBJ2-3, with D possibly being TRBD2 (6 bases). The V and J ends lost 6 bases and 1 base respectively, with 8 bases between them. CDR3 length equals 13 residues. Germline-derived CDR1 and CDR2 are ENHRY and SYGVKD. In DNA, the CDR3 is TGTGCCATCAGACCGGGGGGCACAGATACGCAGTATTTT. Amino acids: CAIRPGGTDTQYF.